The entry that follows covers one TCR beta chain sequence. Specimens obtained from alopecia areata patients comprised lesional scalp punch biopsies and peripheral blood. This sample was included in a study of CD8+ T cells in alopecia areata. Study details: Tofacitinib dosing lasted 6 to 18 months, which was then followed by 6 months off drug.

Once RNA had been extracted, it was reverse transcribed into cDNA to act as the sequencing template. The method was immunoSEQ multiplex PCR; TCRdb's version includes in-frame clones alone and lacks a portion of them. The data contain 100,000 to 150,000 clones, 49% of them singletons. The length of the CDR3 is 13 residues. The germline V gene has CDR1 MGHDK and CDR2 SYGVNS. The germline V and J ends were trimmed by 3 bases and 3 bases, with 9 bases remaining between them. The V call is TRBV25-1, the J call TRBJ2-7; no clear D gene. This TCR came from a human donor with alopecia areata. Source: CD8+ T cells sorted from blood, taken at week 0. The CDR3 region has the DNA TGTGCCAGCAGTGAGGGCCGGTTCTACGAGCAGTACTTC. This encodes CASSEGRFYEQYF.